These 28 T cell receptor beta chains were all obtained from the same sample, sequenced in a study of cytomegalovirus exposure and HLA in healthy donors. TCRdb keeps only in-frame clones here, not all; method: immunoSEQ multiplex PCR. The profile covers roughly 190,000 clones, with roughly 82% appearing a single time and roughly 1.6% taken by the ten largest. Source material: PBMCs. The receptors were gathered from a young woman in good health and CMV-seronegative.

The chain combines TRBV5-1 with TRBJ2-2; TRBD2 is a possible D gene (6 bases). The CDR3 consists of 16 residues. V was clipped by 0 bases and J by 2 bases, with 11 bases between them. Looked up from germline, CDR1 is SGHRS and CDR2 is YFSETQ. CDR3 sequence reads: CASSLEGGVNTGELFF. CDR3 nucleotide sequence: TGCGCCAGCAGCTTGGAGGGAGGAGTTAACACCGGGGAGCTGTTTTTT.

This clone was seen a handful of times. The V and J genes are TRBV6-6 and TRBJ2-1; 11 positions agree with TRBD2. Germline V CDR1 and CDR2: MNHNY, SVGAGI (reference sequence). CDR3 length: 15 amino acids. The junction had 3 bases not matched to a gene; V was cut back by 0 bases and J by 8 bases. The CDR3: CASSYSSGRADEQFF. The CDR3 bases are TGTGCCAGCAGTTACTCTAGCGGGAGGGCAGATGAGCAGTTCTTC.

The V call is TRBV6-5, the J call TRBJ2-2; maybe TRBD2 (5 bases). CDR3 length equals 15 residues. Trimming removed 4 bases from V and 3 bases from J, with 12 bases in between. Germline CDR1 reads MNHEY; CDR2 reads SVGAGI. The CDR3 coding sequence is TGTGCCAGCAGTTTGGACTGGGTTTACACCGGGGAGCTGTTTTTT. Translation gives CASSLDWVYTGELFF.

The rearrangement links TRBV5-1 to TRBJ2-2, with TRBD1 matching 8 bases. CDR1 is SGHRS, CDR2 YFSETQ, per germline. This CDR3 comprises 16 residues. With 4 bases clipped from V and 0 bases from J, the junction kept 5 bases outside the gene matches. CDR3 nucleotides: TGCGCCAGCAGCCCCGGACAGGGCTCGAACACCGGGGAGCTGTTTTTT. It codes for CASSPGQGSNTGELFF.

CDR3 protein: CASSLAGGRANTGELFF. CDR3 in DNA: TGCGCCAGCAGCTTGGCCGGGGGACGGGCGAACACCGGGGAGCTGTTTTTT. The chain is built from TRBV5-1 and TRBJ2-2; D is perhaps TRBD2 (6 bases). The germline V gene encodes CDR1 SGHRS and CDR2 YFSETQ. The V and J ends lost 0 bases and 0 bases respectively, with 12 bases between them. The CDR3 contains 17 residues.

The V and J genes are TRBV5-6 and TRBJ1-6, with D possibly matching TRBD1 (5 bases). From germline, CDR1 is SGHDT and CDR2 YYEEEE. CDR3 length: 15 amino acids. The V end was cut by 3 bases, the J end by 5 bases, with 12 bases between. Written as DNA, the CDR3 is TGTGCCAGCAGCTCCAGGGTCCCCAATAATTCACCCCTCCACTTT. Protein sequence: CASSSRVPNNSPLHF.

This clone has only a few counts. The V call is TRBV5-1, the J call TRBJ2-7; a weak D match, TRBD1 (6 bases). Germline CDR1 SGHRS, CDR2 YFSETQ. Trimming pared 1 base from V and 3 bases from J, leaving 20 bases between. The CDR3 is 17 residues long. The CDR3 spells CASSLSPFSDRYYEQYF. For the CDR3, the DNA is TGCGCCAGCAGCTTGAGCCCGTTCTCGGACAGATACTACGAGCAGTACTTC.

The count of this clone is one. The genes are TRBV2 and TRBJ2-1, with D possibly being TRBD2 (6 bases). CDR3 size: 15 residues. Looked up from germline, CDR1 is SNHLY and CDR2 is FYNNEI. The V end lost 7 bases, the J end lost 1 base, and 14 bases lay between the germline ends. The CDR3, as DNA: TGTGCCAGCATTAGGAGGGGTTCTTCCTACAATGAGCAGTTCTTC. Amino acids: CASIRRGSSYNEQFF.

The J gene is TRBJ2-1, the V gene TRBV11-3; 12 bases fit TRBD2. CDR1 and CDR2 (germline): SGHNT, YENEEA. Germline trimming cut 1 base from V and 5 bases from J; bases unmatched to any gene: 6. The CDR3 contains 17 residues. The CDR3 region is CASSLALLAGGDNEQFF. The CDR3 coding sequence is TGTGCCAGCAGCTTAGCCCTCCTAGCGGGAGGGGACAATGAGCAGTTCTTC.

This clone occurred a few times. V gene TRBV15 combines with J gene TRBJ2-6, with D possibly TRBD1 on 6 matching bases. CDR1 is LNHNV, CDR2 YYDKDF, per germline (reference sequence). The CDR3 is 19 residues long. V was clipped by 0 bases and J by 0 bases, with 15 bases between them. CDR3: CATSREETGSSSGANVLTF. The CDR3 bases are TGTGCCACCAGCAGAGAAGAGACAGGTAGTAGCTCTGGGGCCAACGTCCTGACTTTC. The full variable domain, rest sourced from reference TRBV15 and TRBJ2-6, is DAMVIQNPRYQVTQFGKPVTLSCSQTLNHNVMYWYQQKSSQAPKLLFHYYDKDFNNEADTPDNFQSRRPNTSFCFLDIRSPGLGDTAMYLCATSREETGSSSGANVLTFGAGSRLTVL.

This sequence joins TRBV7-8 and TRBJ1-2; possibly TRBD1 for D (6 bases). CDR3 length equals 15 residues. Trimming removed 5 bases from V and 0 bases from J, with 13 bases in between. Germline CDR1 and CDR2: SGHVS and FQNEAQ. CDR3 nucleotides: TGTGCCAGCAGCCTACAGGGACGGGCTAACTATGGCTACACCTTC. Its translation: CASSLQGRANYGYTF.

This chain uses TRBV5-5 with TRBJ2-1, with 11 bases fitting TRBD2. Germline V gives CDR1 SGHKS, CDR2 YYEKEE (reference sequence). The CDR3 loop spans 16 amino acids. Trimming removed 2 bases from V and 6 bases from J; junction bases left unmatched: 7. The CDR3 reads CASSLPTSGIGNEQFF. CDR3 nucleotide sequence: TGTGCCAGCAGCTTACCGACTAGCGGGATAGGCAATGAGCAGTTCTTC. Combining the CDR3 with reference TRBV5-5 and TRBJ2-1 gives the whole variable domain DAGVTQSPTHLIKTRGQQVTLRCSPISGHKSVSWYQQVLGQGPQFIFQYYEKEERGRGNFPDRFSARQFPNYSSELNVNALLLGDSALYLCASSLPTSGIGNEQFFGPGTRLTVL.

CDR3 sequence reads: CASSAGTGEGYGYTF. For the CDR3, the DNA is TGTGCCAGCTCCGCCGGGACAGGGGAAGGATATGGCTACACCTTC. V is TRBV9 and J is TRBJ1-2; TRBD1 matches at 10 bases. In germline, CDR1 is SGDLS, CDR2 YYNGEE. The CDR3 runs 15 residues. The J segment lost 5 bases and the V segment lost 7 bases, leaving 11 bases of the junction unmatched. Full variable domain (rest looked up from reference TRBV9 and TRBJ1-2): DSGVTQTPKHLITATGQRVTLRCSPRSGDLSVYWYQQSLDQGLQFLIQYYNGEERAKGNILERFSAQQFPDLHSELNLSSLELGDSALYFCASSAGTGEGYGYTFGSGTRLTVV.

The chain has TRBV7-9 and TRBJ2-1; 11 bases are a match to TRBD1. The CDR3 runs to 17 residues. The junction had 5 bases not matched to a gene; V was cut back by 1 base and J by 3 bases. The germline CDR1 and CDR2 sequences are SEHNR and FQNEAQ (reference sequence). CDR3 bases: TGTGCCAGCAGCTTAGATAGGGGACAGGGGGGCTACAATGAGCAGTTCTTC. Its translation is CASSLDRGQGGYNEQFF.

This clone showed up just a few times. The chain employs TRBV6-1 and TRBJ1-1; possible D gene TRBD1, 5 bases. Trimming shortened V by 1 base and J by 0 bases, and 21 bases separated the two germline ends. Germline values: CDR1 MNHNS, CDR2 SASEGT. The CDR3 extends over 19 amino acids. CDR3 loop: CASSEDPWGGRSLNTEAFF. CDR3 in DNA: TGTGCCAGCAGTGAAGACCCGTGGGGGGGAAGAAGTTTGAACACTGAAGCTTTCTTT.

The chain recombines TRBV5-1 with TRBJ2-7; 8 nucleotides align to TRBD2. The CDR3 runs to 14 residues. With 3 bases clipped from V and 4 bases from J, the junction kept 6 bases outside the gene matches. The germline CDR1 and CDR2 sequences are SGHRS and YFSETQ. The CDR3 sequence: CASSSGTSPYEQYF. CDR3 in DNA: TGCGCCAGCAGCTCCGGGACTAGTCCATACGAGCAGTACTTC.

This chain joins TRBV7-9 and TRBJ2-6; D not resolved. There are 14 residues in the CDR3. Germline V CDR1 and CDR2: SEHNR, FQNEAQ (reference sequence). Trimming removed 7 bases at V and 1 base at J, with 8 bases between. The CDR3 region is CASTPGSGANVLTF. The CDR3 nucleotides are TGTGCCAGCACCCCCGGGTCTGGGGCCAACGTCCTGACTTTC.

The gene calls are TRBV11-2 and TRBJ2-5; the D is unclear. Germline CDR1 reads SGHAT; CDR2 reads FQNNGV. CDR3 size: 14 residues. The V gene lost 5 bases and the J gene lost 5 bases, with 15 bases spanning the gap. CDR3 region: CASSTISGWETQYF. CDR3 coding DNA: TGTGCCAGCAGCACAATTTCGGGTTGGGAGACCCAGTACTTC.

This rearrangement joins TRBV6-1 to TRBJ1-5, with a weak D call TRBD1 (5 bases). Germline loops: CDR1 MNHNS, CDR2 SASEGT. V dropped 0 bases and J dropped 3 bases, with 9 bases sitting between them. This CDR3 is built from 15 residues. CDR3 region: CASSEAGGINQPQHF. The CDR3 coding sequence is TGTGCCAGCAGTGAAGCGGGGGGGATCAATCAGCCCCAGCATTTT.

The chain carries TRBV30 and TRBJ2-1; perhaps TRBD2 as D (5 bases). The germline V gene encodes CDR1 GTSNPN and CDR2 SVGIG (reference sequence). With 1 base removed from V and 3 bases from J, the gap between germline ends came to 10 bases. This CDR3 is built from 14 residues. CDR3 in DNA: TGTGCCTGGAGTGCTAGCTCCGGCTACAATGAGCAGTTCTTC. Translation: CAWSASSGYNEQFF.

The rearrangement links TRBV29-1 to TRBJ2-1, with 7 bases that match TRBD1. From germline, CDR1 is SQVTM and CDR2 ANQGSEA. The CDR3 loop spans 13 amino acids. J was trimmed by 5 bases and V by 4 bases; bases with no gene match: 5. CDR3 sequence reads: CSVGPGGDNEQFF. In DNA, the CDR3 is TGCAGCGTTGGGCCAGGGGGTGACAATGAGCAGTTCTTC.

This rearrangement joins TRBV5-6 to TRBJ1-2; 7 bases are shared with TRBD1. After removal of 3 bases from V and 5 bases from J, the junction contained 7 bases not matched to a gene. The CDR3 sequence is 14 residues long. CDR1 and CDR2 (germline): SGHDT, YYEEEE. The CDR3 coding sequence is TGTGCCAGCAGCTCACTGGACAGGAATTATGGCTACACCTTC. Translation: CASSSLDRNYGYTF.

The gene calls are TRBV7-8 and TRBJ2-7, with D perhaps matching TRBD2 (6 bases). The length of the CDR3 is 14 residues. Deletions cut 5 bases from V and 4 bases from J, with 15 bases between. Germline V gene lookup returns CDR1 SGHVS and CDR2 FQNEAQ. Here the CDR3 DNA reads TGTGCCAGCAGCCGCGGGGCAGAGACATACGAGCAGTACTTC. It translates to CASSRGAETYEQYF.

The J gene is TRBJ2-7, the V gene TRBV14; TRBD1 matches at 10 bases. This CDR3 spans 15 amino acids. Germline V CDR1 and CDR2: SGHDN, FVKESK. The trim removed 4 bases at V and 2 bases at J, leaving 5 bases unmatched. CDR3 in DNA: TGTGCCAGCAGCCTCGTCGGACAGGGGGCCTACGAGCAGTACTTC. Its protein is CASSLVGQGAYEQYF.

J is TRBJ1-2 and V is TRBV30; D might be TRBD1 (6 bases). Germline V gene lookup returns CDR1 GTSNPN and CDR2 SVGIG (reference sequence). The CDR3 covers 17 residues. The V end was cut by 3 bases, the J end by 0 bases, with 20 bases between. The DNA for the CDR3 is TGTGCCTGGAGACCTGGCAGGGGTTTGTATCCTAACTATGGCTACACCTTC. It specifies CAWRPGRGLYPNYGYTF.

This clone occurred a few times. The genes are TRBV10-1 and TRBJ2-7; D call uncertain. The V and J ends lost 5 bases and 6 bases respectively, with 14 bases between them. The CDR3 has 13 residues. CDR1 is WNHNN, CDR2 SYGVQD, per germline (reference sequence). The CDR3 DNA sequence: TGCGCCAGCAGTTCGGCTTTATCGGGCGAGCAGTACTTC. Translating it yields CASSSALSGEQYF.

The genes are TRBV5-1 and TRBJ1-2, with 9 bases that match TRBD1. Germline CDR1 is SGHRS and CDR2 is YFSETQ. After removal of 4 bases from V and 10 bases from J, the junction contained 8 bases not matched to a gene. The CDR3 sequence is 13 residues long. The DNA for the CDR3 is TGCGCCAGCAGCCGCGAGGGACAGGGCGACTACACCTTC. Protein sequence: CASSREGQGDYTF.

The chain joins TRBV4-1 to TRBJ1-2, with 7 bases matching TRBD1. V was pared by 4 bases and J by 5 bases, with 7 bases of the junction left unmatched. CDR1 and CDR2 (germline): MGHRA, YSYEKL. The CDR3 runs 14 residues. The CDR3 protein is CASSPKGGRYGYTF. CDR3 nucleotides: TGCGCCAGCAGCCCGAAAGGGGGCCGGTATGGCTACACCTTC.